The rows below give T cell receptor beta chains drawn from one sample of a study of blood T cell repertoires in COVID-19. The table came from immunoSEQ multiplex PCR; TCRdb's copy has only in-frame clones and leaves some out. The sample includes around 190,000 clones, around 89% seen only once; the top ten take around 4.8%. Specimen: peripheral blood. The origin of the receptors is a human donor in a cohort sampled during active COVID-19. CDR3s include the opening cysteine and the closing phenylalanine or tryptophan. The order of the fields is D gene, V gene, J gene, CDR3 length, CDR3 protein, CDR3 DNA. D genes are given only for firm matches.

>NA|TRBV3-1/TRBV3-2|TRBJ1-5|13
CASTLGENQPQHF
TGTGCCAGCACACTCGGGGAGAATCAGCCCCAGCATTTT
>TRBD2|TRBV7-9|TRBJ2-1|15
CASSLEREGNNEQFF
TGTGCCAGCAGCTTGGAGCGGGAGGGCAACAATGAGCAGTTCTTC
>TRBD2|TRBV7-9|TRBJ2-1|16
CASSSPRLAGVDEQFF
TGTGCCAGCAGCTCACCTAGACTAGCGGGGGTGGATGAGCAGTTCTTC
>TRBD1|TRBV2|TRBJ2-3|14
CASSPGTGLNTQYF
TGTGCCAGCAGCCCTGGGACAGGGTTGAATACGCAGTATTTT
>TRBD2|TRBV3-1/TRBV3-2|TRBJ2-2|17
CASSMLAGVGCPGELFF
TGTGCCAGCTCGATGCTAGCGGGAGTTGGGTGCCCCGGGGAGCTGTTTTTT
>TRBD2|TRBV14|TRBJ2-3|16
CASSARTSGSADTQYF
TGTGCCAGCAGCGCCCGGACTAGCGGGAGCGCAGATACGCAGTATTTT
>NA|TRBV5-5|TRBJ2-7|13
CASSLVQGREQYF
TGTGCCAGCAGCTTGGTACAGGGGAGGGAGCAGTACTTC
>NA|TRBV7-2|TRBJ2-1|17
CASSFARPGLRYNEQFF
TGTGCCAGCAGCTTTGCCCGTCCGGGACTGAGATACAATGAGCAGTTCTTC
>NA|TRBV6-2/TRBV6-3|TRBJ2-7|12
CASSTSGYAQYF
TGTGCCAGCAGTACATCAGGGTATGCGCAGTACTTC
>TRBD1|TRBV6-5|TRBJ1-1|15
CASSYTGAGNTEAFF
TGTGCCAGCAGTTACACAGGGGCGGGGAACACTGAAGCTTTCTTT
>TRBD2|TRBV7-9|TRBJ2-1|15
CASSLVGGLGHEQFF
TGTGCCAGCAGCTTAGTCGGGGGACTAGGCCATGAGCAGTTCTTC